These 26 T cell receptor beta chains were sequenced from one sample in a study of cytomegalovirus exposure and HLA in healthy donors. With 60 Vbeta and 13 Jbeta primers, the PCR was carried out. Produced via immunoSEQ multiplex PCR; TCRdb's table is partial and in-frame only. The sample lists over 150,000 clones, 77% occurring once. Material: PBMCs. The receptors here all came from an older woman in good health and CMV-seropositive.

This clone was seen more than once but under ten times. V is TRBV19 and J is TRBJ1-1, with unresolved D. Germline V gene sequence: CDR1 LNHDA, CDR2 SQIVND (reference sequence). V lost 5 bases and J 6 bases, leaving 16 bases between the germline ends. CDR3 length: 14 residues. The CDR3 protein is CASSVRSSLPEAFF. The CDR3 nucleotides read TGTGCCAGTAGTGTTCGGTCCTCACTACCTGAAGCTTTCTTT.

Here the CDR3 reads CASIRGGAQGTDTQYF. Written as DNA, the CDR3 is TGTGCCAGCATTAGGGGTGGGGCACAAGGCACAGATACGCAGTATTTT. This chain joins TRBV28 and TRBJ2-3; a weak D match, TRBD1 (5 bases). Germline CDR1 is MDHEN and CDR2 is SYDVKM. The germline V and J ends were trimmed by 7 bases and 1 base, with 18 bases remaining between them. This CDR3 is 16 amino acids long. The whole variable domain, remainder taken from reference TRBV28 and TRBJ2-3, is DVKVTQSSRYLVKRTGEKVFLECVQDMDHENMFWYRQDPGLGLRLIYFSYDVKMKEKGDIPEGYSVSREKKERFSLILESASTNQTSMYLCASIRGGAQGTDTQYFGPGTRLTVL.

The rearrangement joins TRBV4-1 to TRBJ2-3; D possibly corresponds to TRBD1 (6 bases). The length of the CDR3 is 15 residues. Trimming shortened V by 0 bases and J by 1 base, and 8 bases separated the two germline ends. CDR1 MGHRA and CDR2 YSYEKL come from the germline V gene. The CDR3 here is CASSQEGHGTDTQYF. The DNA for the CDR3 is TGCGCCAGCAGCCAAGAGGGACATGGCACAGATACGCAGTATTTT.

This clone came up a few times. This sample includes further DNA sequences coding for the same CDR3. The rearrangement links TRBV2 to TRBJ1-5; D possibly corresponds to TRBD1 (5 bases). This CDR3 is built from 14 residues. Trimming stripped 2 bases from V and 7 bases from J, with 12 bases between. Germline V gives CDR1 SNHLY, CDR2 FYNNEI. CDR3 amino acids: CASSENQGSQPQHF. The CDR3 DNA is TGTGCCAGCAGTGAAAATCAGGGTTCCCAGCCCCAGCATTTT.

V and J are TRBV7-2 and TRBJ1-6, with D unclear. The germline V gene has CDR1 SGHTA and CDR2 FQGNSA. This CDR3 spans 15 amino acids. Between the trimmed V and J ends, which lost 5 bases and 0 bases, there was a span of 8 bases. Written as DNA, the CDR3 is TGTGCCAGCAGCCGGGAGAGCTCCTATAATTCACCCCTCCACTTT. The encoded protein is CASSRESSYNSPLHF.

This clone was seen just once. V gene TRBV28 combines with J gene TRBJ2-2; D possibly corresponds to TRBD1 (5 bases). CDR3 length: 15 residues. V shed 3 bases and J shed 6 bases, with 14 bases lying between them. The germline gives CDR1 MDHEN, CDR2 SYDVKM. The CDR3 is CASSLTQGRPGELFF. The DNA for the CDR3 is TGTGCCAGCAGTTTGACTCAGGGTCGCCCCGGGGAGCTGTTTTTT.

The chain couples TRBV30 to TRBJ2-2; TRBD2 matches at 12 bases. The CDR3 sequence is 18 residues long. The germline V gene encodes CDR1 GTSNPN and CDR2 SVGIG (reference sequence). With 0 bases clipped from V and 1 base from J, the junction kept 6 bases outside the gene matches. CDR3 residues: CAWSVRTSGVLNTGELFF. The CDR3 DNA sequence: TGTGCCTGGAGTGTAAGGACTAGCGGGGTATTGAACACCGGGGAGCTGTTTTTT.

This chain links TRBV28 with TRBJ1-3, with D hard to call. This CDR3 contains 13 residues. The germline V gene has CDR1 MDHEN and CDR2 SYDVKM. V was pared by 4 bases and J by 10 bases, with 14 bases between. Written as DNA, the CDR3 is TGTGCCAGCAGTTCGCCCGAGGGAGGGACCATATATTTT. Translation: CASSSPEGGTIYF.

On this clone: Other DNA variants within this sample encode the same CDR3. The chain is built from TRBV4-1 and TRBJ1-2, with D unclear. In germline, CDR1 is MGHRA, CDR2 YSYEKL. Deletions cut 3 bases from V and 4 bases from J, with 12 bases between. There are 14 residues in the CDR3. CDR3 sequence (DNA): TGCGCCAGCAGCCAGGAGATTGGCCGCTATGGCTACACCTTC. Amino acid sequence: CASSQEIGRYGYTF.

A few counts support this clone. The V and J genes are TRBV18 and TRBJ2-5; D might be TRBD2 (7 bases). The CDR3 has 15 residues. Trimming pared 2 bases from V and 9 bases from J, leaving 19 bases between. Germline CDR1 is KGHSH and CDR2 is LQKENI. The CDR3 DNA reads TGTGCCAGCTCACCAGAATTTCGGAGGGAGGGGGCCCAGTACTTC. This sequence encodes CASSPEFRREGAQYF.

The chain carries TRBV5-1 and TRBJ2-7, with 8 bases aligning to TRBD1. There are 16 residues in the CDR3. Trimming cost V 0 bases and J 4 bases; bases outside gene matches: 9. Per germline, CDR1 SGHRS and CDR2 YFSETQ. The CDR3 here is CASSLAPQGAVYEQYF. The DNA of the CDR3 is TGCGCCAGCAGCTTGGCCCCGCAGGGGGCGGTTTACGAGCAGTACTTC.

This clone was recorded once. V gene TRBV2 combines with J gene TRBJ1-2; weak D call: TRBD1 (6 bases). Looked up from germline, CDR1 is SNHLY and CDR2 is FYNNEI. The CDR3 spans 12 residues. V gave up 6 bases and J gave up 8 bases, with 13 bases separating them. The CDR3 DNA sequence: TGTGCCAGCAGAATACAGGGTGAGGGCTACACCTTC. Translated: CASRIQGEGYTF. Full variable domain (missing parts from reference TRBV2 and TRBJ1-2): EPEVTQTPSHQVTQMGQEVILRCVPISNHLYFYWYRQILGQKVEFLVSFYNNEISEKSEIFDDQFSVERPDGSNFTLKIRSTKLEDSAMYFCASRIQGEGYTFGSGTRLTVV.

This chain joins TRBV7-5 and TRBJ1-2; the D call of TRBD1 is as the table states it, not checked on the DNA. TRBV7-5 is tagged as a pseudogene. The CDR3 runs to 12 residues. The CDR3 sequence is CVRSRRDHGYTF. Here the CDR3 DNA reads TGTGTCAGAAGCCGCAGGGATCATGGCTACACCTTC.

This clone was recorded a few times. The chain has TRBV11-2 and TRBJ2-5, with D possibly TRBD2 on 6 matching bases. The J call may not be correct, given that the DNA end is closer to TRBJ2-7. Germline V lookup: CDR1 SGHAT, CDR2 FQNNGV. The CDR3 length is 15 residues. CDR3 sequence: CASSPQAGSSYEQYF. The CDR3 coding sequence is TGTGCCAGCAGCCCTCAAGCGGGTAGCTCCTACGAGCAGTACTTC.

The rearrangement links TRBV18 to TRBJ2-7; D possibly corresponds to TRBD2 (6 bases). V gave up 3 bases and J gave up 3 bases, with 15 bases separating them. This CDR3 has 15 residues. The germline gives CDR1 KGHSH, CDR2 LQKENI. The CDR3 DNA follows: TGTGCCAGCTCACCCGGGGCGGGAACAGACTACGAGCAGTACTTC. Translated, it gives CASSPGAGTDYEQYF.

There are a few counts of this clone. The chain links TRBV30 to TRBJ2-2; tentatively, D is TRBD1 (5 bases). V lost 0 bases to trimming and J lost 7 bases, with 15 bases between them. The CDR3 runs 15 residues. CDR1 is GTSNPN, CDR2 SVGIG, per germline (reference sequence). CDR3 in amino acids: CAWSVLQAVSGELFF. Here the CDR3 DNA reads TGTGCCTGGAGTGTACTACAGGCGGTGAGCGGGGAGCTGTTTTTT.

The gene calls are TRBV6-4 and TRBJ2-2; 7 bases match TRBD2. The CDR3 is 16 amino acids. Per germline, CDR1 MRHNA and CDR2 SNTAGT. V trimming: 4 bases; J trimming: 0 bases; junction bases outside the gene matches: 5. The chain's CDR3 is CASSARGTANTGELFF. Here the CDR3 DNA reads TGTGCCAGCAGTGCGCGGGGGACCGCGAACACCGGGGAGCTGTTTTTT.

This clone was observed once. The genes are TRBV18 and TRBJ1-2; the D gene is possibly TRBD1 (6 bases). Germline CDR1 KGHSH, CDR2 LQKENI. The CDR3 extends over 14 amino acids. V lost 3 bases and J 8 bases, leaving 16 bases between the germline ends. The CDR3 region is CASSPGQTSDGYTF. CDR3 DNA: TGTGCCAGCTCACCCGGACAGACCTCGGACGGCTACACCTTC.

This clone was seen a few times. The chain employs TRBV19 and TRBJ2-1; 8 bases are a match to TRBD2. The CDR3 length is 15 residues. Germline CDR1 is LNHDA and CDR2 is SQIVND (reference sequence). The V gene end was trimmed by 10 bases and the J gene end by 8 bases; junction bases not matched to a gene: 16. The CDR3: CATLYSGRRGYEQFF. CDR3 DNA: TGTGCCACCCTATACAGCGGGAGACGGGGGTATGAGCAGTTCTTC.

As for this clone: One end of the junction does not line up with germline, which may come from a read error. The chain uses TRBV5-1 and TRBJ2-7; 11 nucleotides agree with TRBD2. Germline V gene lookup returns CDR1 SGHRS and CDR2 YFSETQ. This CDR3 has 15 amino acids. CDR3 DNA sequence: TGCGCCAGCAGGCGTTCGCTCCTAGCGGGGGGCGAGCGGTACTTC. The encoded protein is CASRRSLLAGGERYF. Variable domain in full (rest from reference TRBV5-1 and TRBJ2-7): KAGVTQTPRYLIKTRGQQVTLSCSPISGHRSVSWYQQTPGQGLQFLFEYFSETQRNKGNFPGRFSGRQFSNSRSEMNVSTLELGDSALYLCASRRSLLAGGERYFGPGTRLTVT.

This clone showed up just once. Germline is not matched at one junction end, which may reflect a read error. The same CDR3 also results from other DNA sequences found in this sample. V is TRBV2 and J is TRBJ1-5, with D perhaps TRBD1 (6 bases). Looked up from germline, CDR1 is SNHLY and CDR2 is FYNNEI. The CDR3 spans 14 residues. The CDR3 protein is CASSRDTFNQPQHF. The CDR3 nucleotides read TGTGCTAGCAGTAGGGACACCTTCAATCAGCCCCAGCATTTT. The full variable domain, in which reference TRBV2 and TRBJ1-5 provide the parts outside the CDR3, is EPEVTQTPSHQVTQMGQEVILRCVPISNHLYFYWYRQILGQKVEFLVSFYNNEISEKSEIFDDQFSVERPDGSNFTLKIRSTKLEDSAMYFCASSRDTFNQPQHFGDGTRLSIL.

The chain links TRBV6-1 to TRBJ2-7; possibly TRBD2 for D (6 bases). The V end was cut by 2 bases, the J end by 9 bases, with 20 bases between. Looked up from germline, CDR1 is MNHNS and CDR2 is SASEGT. The CDR3 length is 15 residues. Written as DNA, the CDR3 is TGTGCCAGCAGTGAACTCAACGCCTCACCCGGGGGGCAGTACTTC. It translates to CASSELNASPGGQYF.

This chain connects TRBV10-3 to TRBJ2-1; D remains ambiguous. The CDR3 length is 11 residues. Germline-derived CDR1 and CDR2 are ENHRY and SYGVKD. V was clipped by 6 bases and J by 5 bases, with 5 bases between them. CDR3 in amino acids: CAISLNNEQFF. The CDR3 DNA reads TGTGCCATCAGCCTTAACAATGAGCAGTTCTTC.

V gene TRBV28 combines with J gene TRBJ1-5, with D hard to call. CDR1 MDHEN and CDR2 SYDVKM come from the germline V gene. Trimming shortened V by 6 bases and J by 1 base, and 4 bases separated the two germline ends. The CDR3 is 12 residues long. Here the CDR3 DNA reads TGTGCCAGCAGCCCGAGCAATCAGCCCCAGCATTTT. Translated: CASSPSNQPQHF. Drawing the rest from reference TRBV28 and TRBJ1-5, the complete variable domain is DVKVTQSSRYLVKRTGEKVFLECVQDMDHENMFWYRQDPGLGLRLIYFSYDVKMKEKGDIPEGYSVSREKKERFSLILESASTNQTSMYLCASSPSNQPQHFGDGTRLSIL.

This clone was found once. V gene TRBV5-1 combines with J gene TRBJ2-1, with TRBD2 matching 14 bases. V lost 4 bases and J lost 13; bases outside the gene matches: 13. Germline V gene lookup returns CDR1 SGHRS and CDR2 YFSETQ. The CDR3 sequence is 16 residues long. The CDR3 protein is CASSGSGTSGSKTQFF. In DNA, the CDR3 is TGCGCCAGCAGCGGCTCCGGGACTAGCGGGAGTAAAACCCAGTTCTTC. The full variable domain, completed using reference TRBV5-1 and TRBJ2-1, is KAGVTQTPRYLIKTRGQQVTLSCSPISGHRSVSWYQQTPGQGLQFLFEYFSETQRNKGNFPGRFSGRQFSNSRSEMNVSTLELGDSALYLCASSGSGTSGSKTQFFGPGTRLTVL.

The J gene is TRBJ2-7, the V gene TRBV27, with 10 bases that match TRBD2. Trimming cost V 5 bases and J 5 bases; bases outside gene matches: 6. The V gene's germline CDR1 is MNHEY and CDR2 SMNVEV (reference sequence). This CDR3 region has 14 residues. The DNA of the CDR3 is TGTGCCAGCAGTCGAGCGGGGGGGTTTAACGAGCAGTACTTC. Its translation is CASSRAGGFNEQYF.